This T cell receptor beta chain was observed in a study of T cell repertoires in cytomegalovirus infection. Study context: Recently identified HLA-C-restricted CMV epitopes were used, and well-studied HLA-B-restricted CMV epitopes were used as well. An indication of both CMV infection and matching HLA type came from public TCR beta signatures.

Germline CDR1 and CDR2: DFQATT and SNEGSKA (reference sequence). This CDR3 region has 12 residues. Trimming cost V 7 bases and J 6 bases, with 15 bases left between them. TCRdb reanalysed the reads using MiXCR and keeps one entry per CDR3 protein. The data hold about 310,000 distinct CDR3 sequences, with 20% to 30% observed a single time. Study-level findings and limits: Cumulative public TCR beta family frequency identified carriers of CMV plus the relevant HLA. Predominance within the ex vivo response was attributable to HLA-C-restricted CMV-specific TCR beta clonotypes.

This clonotype occurred once. Its antigen is still unknown. This clonotype originated in a human donor in good health (CMV status not recorded). Some clones in this sample may be carry-over from other donors' samples. Sequences were derived from cultured PBMCs, sampled from culture after CMV antigen stimulation. This rearrangement joins TRBV20-1 to TRBJ2-5, with a possible D match to TRBD1 (5 bases). The CDR3: CSVTGLQKTQYF. DNA of the CDR3: TGCAGTGTTACAGGATTGCAAAAGACCCAGTACTTC.